This T cell receptor beta chain was recorded in a study of T cells of healthy individuals. MiXCR, run by TCRdb on the 5' RACE reads, gives a single entry per CDR3 protein. The repertoire holds about 82,000 distinct CDR3 sequences, more than 4.5% seen once, with roughly 7.5% in the top ten. V shed 1 base and J shed 4 bases, with 8 bases lying between them. The CDR3 has 14 amino acids. Germline CDR1 reads SGHTA; CDR2 reads FQGNSA. This clonotype was detected many times. This clonotype was obtained from a female donor in good health. The chain has TRBV7-2 and TRBJ1-3, with D possibly being TRBD1 (5 bases). CDR3 nucleotides: TGTGCCAGCAGCTTAGGGGGCGGAGGAAACACCATATATTTT. Translating gives CASSLGGGGNTIYF.